This T cell receptor beta chain was sequenced in a study of CD8 T cells in Susac syndrome. Included as multiple sclerosis controls were treatment-naive patients who had stable or active relapsing-remitting disease. Negative isolation yielded CD4+ and CD8+ T cells, and FACS enriched TEMRA cells. J was trimmed by 2 bases and V by 6 bases; bases with no gene match: 5. Looked up from germline, CDR1 is MGHDK and CDR2 is SYGVNS. This CDR3 is built from 14 residues. Random hexamers primed reverse transcription of about 0.45 to 1 ug RNA. Each CDR3 protein is one row after TCRdb ran MiXCR on the immunoSEQ multiplex PCR reads. This sample has about 280,000 distinct CDR3 sequences; around 83% occur once, and the top ten carry about 0.11%.

The V gene is TRBV25-1, the J gene TRBJ1-2; 8 bases agree with TRBD1. The sample comprised CD8+ T cells from PBMCs. The sequence was obtained from a human donor with multiple sclerosis. The CDR3 DNA follows: TGTGCCAGCAGACCTAGGACAGGGAACTATGGCTACACCTTC. Amino acid sequence: CASRPRTGNYGYTF.